This is a list of T cell receptor beta chains from one sample in a study of cytomegalovirus exposure and HLA in healthy donors. Sequencing used immunoSEQ multiplex PCR; TCRdb keeps in-frame clones, though not all of them. The data show about 62,000 clones, 80% to 90% seen once. Sequenced: PBMCs. All receptors come from a man aged 18 to 29 in good health and CMV-seronegative. Each CDR3 is given with its conserved first and last residue. Fields, in order: clone size, J gene, V gene, D gene, CDR3 DNA, CDR3 protein. A D gene is named only where the DNA matches it firmly. Size values are once, few and many counts, or a class for expanded clones, and some rows have none.

>.|TRBJ1-2|TRBV11-3|.
TGTGCCATAACCCGGCAGGGGTTCTATGGCTACACCTTC
CAITRQGFYGYTF
>.|TRBJ1-1|TRBV29-1|TRBD1
TGCAGCGTCCAGGGGGCGCGAGGGACTGAAGCTTTCTTT
CSVQGARGTEAFF
>once|TRBJ1-1|TRBV4-1|.
TGCGCCAGCAGCCAAGATATCGGGGTTGAAGCTTTCTTT
CASSQDIGVEAFF
>.|TRBJ1-4|TRBV7-6|.
TGTGCCAGCAGCTTGTCAGGGCGCAATGAAAAACTGTTTTTT
CASSLSGRNEKLFF
>.|TRBJ1-2|TRBV29-1|TRBD1
TGCAGCGCCCCCCGGGGGACAGACTATGGCTACACCTTC
CSAPRGTDYGYTF
>.|TRBJ2-5|TRBV5-1|TRBD2
TGCGCCAGCAGCGGGGGACTACTTGAAGAGACCCAGTACTTC
CASSGGLLEETQYF
>.|TRBJ1-1|TRBV2|.
TGTGCCAGCCGGGAGATGAACACTGAAGCTTTCTTT
CASREMNTEAFF
>.|TRBJ1-1|TRBV6-1|.
TGTGCCAGCAGTGATTGGCAGGTCCCAATGAACACTGAAGCTTTCTTT
CASSDWQVPMNTEAFF
>.|TRBJ2-1|TRBV13|TRBD2
TGTGCCAGCAGGATTAGCGGGGGTTTCTCCTACAATGAGCAGTTCTTC
CASRISGGFSYNEQFF
>.|TRBJ2-2|TRBV4-2|TRBD1
TGTGCCAGCAGCCGATTAAAGTATGGACAGGAGAAGGTGACCGGGGAGCTGTTTTTT
CASSRLKYGQEKVTGELFF
>.|TRBJ1-2|TRBV5-1|.
TGCGCCAGCAGCGTCTCCCCCCGGACAGATGGCTACACCTTC
CASSVSPRTDGYTF
>.|TRBJ2-3|TRBV5-1|TRBD1
TGCGCCAGCAGGCCCGGGACAGGGAGTTATACGCAGTATTTT
CASRPGTGSYTQYF